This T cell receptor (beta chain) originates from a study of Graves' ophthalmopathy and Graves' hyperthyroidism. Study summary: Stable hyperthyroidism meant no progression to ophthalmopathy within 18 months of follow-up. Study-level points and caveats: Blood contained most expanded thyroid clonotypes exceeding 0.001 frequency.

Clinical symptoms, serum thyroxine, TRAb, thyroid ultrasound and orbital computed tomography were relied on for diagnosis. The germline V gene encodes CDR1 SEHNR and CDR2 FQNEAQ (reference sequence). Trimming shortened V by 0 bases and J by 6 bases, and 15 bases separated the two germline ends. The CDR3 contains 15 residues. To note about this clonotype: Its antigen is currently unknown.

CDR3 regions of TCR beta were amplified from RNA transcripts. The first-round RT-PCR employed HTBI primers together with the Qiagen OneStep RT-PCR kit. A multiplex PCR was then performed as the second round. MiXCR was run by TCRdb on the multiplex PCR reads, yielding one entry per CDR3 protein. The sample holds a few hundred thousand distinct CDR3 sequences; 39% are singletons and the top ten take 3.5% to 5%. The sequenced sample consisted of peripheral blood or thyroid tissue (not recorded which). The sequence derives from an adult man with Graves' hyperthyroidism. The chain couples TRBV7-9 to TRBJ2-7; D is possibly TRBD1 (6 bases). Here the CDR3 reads CASSLASRDTSEQYF. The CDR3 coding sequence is TGTGCCAGCAGCTTAGCGAGCAGGGACACCTCCGAGCAGTACTTC.